This T cell receptor beta chain was obtained from a study of T cell responses to AZD1222 COVID-19 vaccine. Assay used: immunoSEQ multiplex PCR; TCRdb lists only in-frame clones, some missing. The data hold 130,000 or so clones, with about 79% observed a single time. The germline V and J ends were trimmed by 10 bases and 4 bases, with 16 bases remaining between them. The length of the CDR3 is 14 residues. Germline CDR1 and CDR2: LNHDA and SQIVND (reference sequence). Sequenced here: peripheral blood, sampled 28 days after the second AZD1222 dose. This chain connects TRBV19 to TRBJ2-2, with D possibly called TRBD1 or TRBD2 (5 bases each). The receptor was isolated from an adult who received the AZD1222 COVID-19 vaccine. The CDR3 protein is CATNLWGSTGELFF. CDR3 DNA: TGTGCCACCAACCTCTGGGGGTCCACCGGGGAGCTGTTTTTT.